Each of the 18 T cell receptor beta chains below was sequenced from the same sample in a study of T cells after yellow fever vaccination (dated by TCRdb to 2018 to 2020). Library creation used 5' RACE. The sequencing machine was an Illumina HiSeq 2500. The raw public reads went through TCRdb reprocessing: fastp at Q25, MiXCR clone calling, in-frame beta chains kept. Entries are consolidated by CDR3 protein sequence, retaining the most common genes and DNA. The sample data list around 72,000 distinct CDR3 sequences, and around 7.8% of these were observed just once. The ten largest clones take up roughly 30% of the sample. The treatment or condition label, read with the paper, signifies: live attenuated yellow fever vaccine strain. The specimen was CD8+ T cells sorted from PBMCs, collected more than 8 days after the first yellow fever vaccination. These TCRs come from a young man who received the YFV17D yellow fever vaccine.

This clonotype was picked up many times. This rearrangement joins TRBV7-9 to TRBJ1-1; 8 bases align to TRBD1. The CDR3 is 15 residues long. The V segment lost 5 bases and the J segment 3 bases; nucleotides outside the gene matches: 8. Germline values: CDR1 SEHNR, CDR2 FQNEAQ (reference sequence). CDR3 DNA sequence: TGTGCCAGCAGCCGCACAGACAGGGGATACACTGAAGCTTTCTTT. Protein sequence: CASSRTDRGYTEAFF.

This clonotype came up many times. The chain has TRBV4-1 and TRBJ2-7, with D hard to call. Trimming cost V 0 bases and J 6 bases, with 15 bases left between them. This CDR3 has 15 amino acids. Germline V gene data show CDR1 as MGHRA and CDR2 as YSYEKL. The CDR3 spells CASSQDPGPLREQYF. The CDR3 DNA reads as TGCGCCAGCAGCCAAGATCCCGGCCCCTTACGCGAGCAGTACTTC.

This clonotype has a count of ten or more. V gene TRBV4-3 combines with J gene TRBJ2-7; D is possibly TRBD2 (6 bases). Germline loops: CDR1 LGHNA, CDR2 YSLEER. This CDR3 spans 15 amino acids. The germline V and J ends were trimmed by 3 bases and 2 bases, with 14 bases remaining between them. This chain's CDR3 is CASSQNLAVPYEQYF. The CDR3, as DNA: TGCGCCAGCAGCCAGAACTTAGCGGTACCCTACGAGCAGTACTTC.

At least ten counts were recorded for this clonotype. V usage is TRBV6-5 and J usage is TRBJ2-3; D unresolved. The germline V and J ends were trimmed by 0 bases and 3 bases, with 10 bases remaining between them. The germline V gene encodes CDR1 MNHEY and CDR2 SVGAGI. This CDR3 has 15 residues. The chain's CDR3 is CASSYSRPSTDTQYF. DNA of the CDR3: TGTGCCAGCAGTTACTCGCGTCCTAGTACAGATACGCAGTATTTT.

Comments on this clonotype: Given a much more abundant clone one base away, this may be a read error. This chain links TRBV29-1 with TRBJ2-3; D gene unclear. V lost 7 bases and J lost 11, with 19 bases in between. CDR3 length: 12 residues. Germline CDR1 SQVTM, CDR2 ANQGSEA. CDR3 residues: CSGLPDPYMQYF. For the CDR3, the DNA is TGCAGCGGACTTCCCGACCCCTATATGCAGTATTTT.

This clonotype was recorded at least ten times. The rearrangement uses TRBV29-1 and TRBJ2-7; D is possibly TRBD2 (7 bases). Germline V gene sequence: CDR1 SQVTM, CDR2 ANQGSEA. The CDR3 has 16 residues. V lost 2 bases, J lost 2 bases, and 19 bases lay in between. CDR3 nucleotides: TGCAGCGTTGAATTTGGGGGCGGGCGGGAGACCTACGAGCAGTACTTC. Its translation is CSVEFGGGRETYEQYF.

A few counts support this clonotype. The chain joins TRBV5-1 to TRBJ2-7, with TRBD1 matching 7 bases. This CDR3 has 14 residues. The junction had 5 bases not matched to a gene; V was cut back by 0 bases and J by 5 bases. Germline V gives CDR1 SGHRS, CDR2 YFSETQ. The CDR3 spells CASSLVAGGDEQYF. CDR3 coding DNA: TGCGCCAGCAGCTTGGTGGCAGGGGGAGACGAGCAGTACTTC.

This clonotype appeared many times. The rearrangement links TRBV25-1 to TRBJ2-3; D may be TRBD2 (6 bases). With 7 bases removed from V and 0 bases from J, the gap between germline ends came to 11 bases. This CDR3 is built from 14 residues. From germline, CDR1 is MGHDK and CDR2 SYGVNS. CDR3 loop: CASTSGTSTDTQYF. Written as DNA, the CDR3 is TGTGCCAGCACCTCCGGGACTAGCACAGATACGCAGTATTTT. Looking up the rest from reference TRBV25-1 and TRBJ2-3 gives the full variable domain: EADIYQTPRYLVIGTGKKITLECSQTMGHDKMYWYQQDPGMELHLIHYSYGVNSTEKGDLSSESTVSRIRTEHFPLTLESARPSHTSQYLCASTSGTSTDTQYFGPGTRLTVL.

V is TRBV5-6 and J is TRBJ1-5; D not certain. With 2 bases removed from V and 3 bases from J, the gap between germline ends came to 12 bases. The CDR3 consists of 15 residues. Germline lookup yields CDR1 SGHDT and CDR2 YYEEEE. Here the CDR3 reads CASSLGGGDNQPQHF. CDR3 sequence (DNA): TGTGCCAGCAGCTTAGGCGGCGGGGACAATCAGCCCCAGCATTTT.

This clonotype occurred many times. The chain couples TRBV6-2 or TRBV6-3 to TRBJ1-2; D is undetermined. The ends were cut back, 0 bases at V and 4 bases at J, with 6 bases in the middle. Germline V lookup: CDR1 MNHEY, CDR2 SVGEGT. This CDR3 has 13 amino acids. This CDR3 reads CASSYSAAYGYTF. The CDR3 DNA reads as TGTGCCAGCAGTTACTCGGCAGCCTATGGCTACACCTTC.

This clonotype was observed a handful of times. The rearrangement links TRBV5-4 to TRBJ1-6; 7 bases agree with TRBD1. CDR1 and CDR2 from the germline V gene are SGHNT and YYREEE (reference sequence). V gave up 1 base and J gave up 7 bases; unmatched junction bases: 11. This CDR3 spans 17 amino acids. Here the CDR3 reads CASSLTPGGAQNSPLHF. The CDR3 nucleotides are TGTGCCAGCAGCTTGACACCAGGGGGGGCTCAAAATTCACCCCTCCACTTT.

This clonotype was seen at least ten times. The CDR3 bases are TGTGCCAGCCGACAGGGAGGCTACACCGGGGAGCTGTTTTTT. This codes for CASRQGGYTGELFF. The chain employs TRBV27 and TRBJ2-2, with a tentative D call TRBD1 (7 bases). From germline, CDR1 is MNHEY and CDR2 SMNVEV (reference sequence). The CDR3 consists of 14 residues. The ends were cut back, 8 bases at V and 3 bases at J, with 13 bases in the middle.

This rearrangement joins TRBV5-1 to TRBJ2-2; D is possibly TRBD1 (5 bases). Germline lookup yields CDR1 SGHRS and CDR2 YFSETQ. V was pared by 4 bases and J by 1 base, with 17 bases between. The CDR3 contains 17 residues. This chain's CDR3 is CASSDNGARGNTGELFF. Written as DNA, the CDR3 is TGCGCCAGCAGCGACAATGGGGCCCGCGGGAACACCGGGGAGCTGTTTTTT.

This clonotype was found a few times. Sequence at one end of the junction differs from germline and may be a read error. The chain recombines TRBV25-1 with TRBJ1-1; TRBD1 matches 10 bases. The CDR3 loop spans 12 amino acids. CDR1 MGHDK and CDR2 SYGVNS come from the germline V gene. CDR3 sequence reads: CAARGQGAEAFF. CDR3 nucleotides: TGCGCCGCCCGAGGACAGGGGGCTGAAGCTTTCTTT.

This clonotype has at least ten counts. This chain connects TRBV9 to TRBJ1-2; no definite D call. Per germline, CDR1 SGDLS and CDR2 YYNGEE. The CDR3 has 12 amino acids. V gave up 2 bases and J gave up 6 bases, with 8 bases separating them. CDR3 region: CASSVYGDGYTF. The CDR3 DNA reads TGTGCCAGCAGCGTCTACGGAGATGGCTACACCTTC.

This clonotype was counted many times. The genes are TRBV12-3 or TRBV12-4 and TRBJ2-5; the D is unclear. V lost 5 bases, J lost 7 bases, and 8 bases lay in between. CDR3 length equals 11 residues. The CDR3 reads CASSEMGTQYF. CDR3 in DNA: TGTGCCAGCAGTGAGATGGGGACCCAGTACTTC.

This clonotype was seen at least ten times. The CDR3 protein is CSVPAGGGYNEQFF. The CDR3 DNA is TGCAGCGTACCAGCGGGGGGCGGTTACAATGAGCAGTTCTTC. The V and J genes are TRBV29-1 and TRBJ2-1; 9 bases are a match to TRBD2. The CDR3 is 14 amino acids. Germline assignment: CDR1 SQVTM and CDR2 ANQGSEA. V shed 6 bases, J shed 4 bases, and the junction held 7 bases outside the gene matches.

This clonotype was recorded many times. The CDR3 reads CASSQDQAKETQYF. The DNA of the CDR3 is TGCGCCAGCAGCCAAGATCAGGCCAAAGAGACCCAGTACTTC. The rearrangement uses TRBV4-3 and TRBJ2-5; D gene unclear. This CDR3 is built from 14 residues. The V end lost 0 bases, the J end lost 3 bases, and 8 bases lay between the germline ends. CDR1 and CDR2 (germline): LGHNA, YSLEER.